The entry that follows covers one TCR beta chain sequence. The data stem from a study of blood T cell repertoires in COVID-19. Study summary: Samples of COVID-19 (acute and convalescent) were obtained from the United States, Italy and Spain.

In the original analysis: Amplification from reference gene primers served as the basis for estimated nucleated cell counts. Using immunoSEQ multiplex PCR, the repertoire was profiled, and TCRdb retains in-frame clones only, with some absent. V and J calls plus clone size are reproduced from that table; the DNA served to infer D and trimming. This sample has 150,000 or so clones, with 86% found just once. Germline trimming cut 5 bases from V and 5 bases from J; bases unmatched to any gene: 10. This CDR3 region has 15 residues. Per the germline V gene, CDR1 is SGHAT and CDR2 is FQNNGV. The sequenced sample consisted of peripheral blood. The TCR sequence derives from a man aged 45-65 years with active or convalescent COVID-19. The chain links TRBV11-2 to TRBJ2-5; TRBD2 matches 8 bases. The CDR3 nucleotides read TGTGCCAGCAGCGCCCATTCGCGGGGGGCGGAGACCCAGTACTTC. Residues: CASSAHSRGAETQYF.